This TCR beta chain stems from a study of brain T cells in children with intractable seizures. The study, taken as a whole, reports: Only CDR3 sequence similarity suggested viral specificity, without known HCMV serostatus. Pre-surgery blood may have been undersampled, hiding some clones.

A word on this clone: The antigen is unknown.

Sequencing was limited to surgery cases with top T cell transcript signatures in brain tissue. Before surgery, patients took at least one anti-epileptic drug. The data were produced by immunoSEQ multiplex PCR, yet TCRdb's version contains in-frame clones alone and is incomplete. The table includes 95,000 to 120,000 clones, approximately 94% detected once. Germline values: CDR1 LNHDA, CDR2 SQIVND (reference sequence). V lost 3 bases, J lost 2 bases, and 14 bases lay in between. The CDR3 loop spans 16 amino acids. The sequences come from peripheral blood, collected at surgery. This sequence joins TRBV19 and TRBJ1-3; no firm D call. The receptor's source is a boy less than two years old with hemimegalencephaly and intractable seizures. The CDR3 DNA follows: TGTGCCAGTAGTATTCAATTCAAGGTTACTGGAAACACCATATATTTT. This codes for CASSIQFKVTGNTIYF.